The 11 T cell receptor beta chains in this list originate from one sample, sequenced in a study of T cells in Graves' hyperthyroidism and ophthalmopathy. Amplification targeted TCR beta CDR3 regions from RNA transcripts. A set of HTBI primers served as the primers for a first-round RT-PCR of the TCR CDR3. TCRdb ran MiXCR on the multiplex PCR reads and lists one entry per CDR3 protein. The table lists more than 500,000 distinct CDR3 sequences, under 20% of them singletons, with 3.8% in the top ten. The sample comprised blood. These receptors were taken from a woman aged 25 to 45 with Graves' hyperthyroidism.

In its sample, this clonotype was seen many times. This sequence joins TRBV7-2 and TRBJ1-1; D ambiguous. CDR1 and CDR2 (germline): SGHTA, FQGNSA. V lost 5 bases and J lost 10, with 14 bases in between. The CDR3 is 12 residues long. The CDR3: CASSPGPIGAFF. The CDR3 DNA reads as TGTGCCAGCAGCCCCGGCCCGATCGGAGCTTTCTTT.

V gene TRBV20-1 combines with J gene TRBJ1-5, with D maybe TRBD1 (6 bases). Looked up from germline, CDR1 is DFQATT and CDR2 is SNEGSKA (reference sequence). V was clipped by 5 bases and J by 0 bases, with 14 bases between them. CDR3 size: 15 residues. Here the CDR3 DNA reads TGCAGTGCTCCAGGGGTGGAGTATAGCAATCAGCCCCAGCATTTT. Translating it yields CSAPGVEYSNQPQHF.

Concerning this clonotype: The junction does not match germline at one end; this may be a read error. The chain couples TRBV2 to TRBJ2-7; 7 bases are a match to TRBD2. Looked up from germline, CDR1 is SNHLY and CDR2 is FYNNEI. This CDR3 region has 16 residues. The CDR3 protein is CPSRRPAGSSSYEQYF. The CDR3 DNA sequence: TGTCCCAGCAGGCGGCCAGCGGGAAGCAGCTCCTACGAGCAGTACTTC.

This clonotype came up many times. This rearrangement joins TRBV6-1 to TRBJ1-5; 8 positions match TRBD1. The J segment lost 1 base and the V segment lost 4 bases, leaving 0 bases of the junction unmatched. CDR1 is MNHNS, CDR2 SASEGT, per germline. The CDR3 length is 14 residues. This CDR3 reads CASSGDRSNQPQHF. As DNA, the CDR3 is TGTGCCAGCAGTGGGGACAGGAGCAATCAGCCCCAGCATTTT.

This chain connects TRBV19 to TRBJ2-5, with 12 positions matching TRBD2. With 3 bases clipped from V and 3 bases from J, the junction kept 5 bases outside the gene matches. The length of the CDR3 is 16 residues. The V gene's germline CDR1 is LNHDA and CDR2 SQIVND (reference sequence). CDR3 sequence (DNA): TGTGCCAGTAGTATCTGGGCTAGCGGGAGGGAAGAGACCCAGTACTTC. It codes for CASSIWASGREETQYF.

With respect to this clonotype: This may stem from a read error, because a much larger clone lies one nucleotide away. The CDR3 loop reads CASSFAGLLTDTQYF. The CDR3 DNA is TGCGCCAGCAGCTTTGCAGGACTCCTCACAGATACGCAGTATTTT. This chain uses TRBV5-1 with TRBJ2-3, with D perhaps matching TRBD2 (5 bases). V was pared by 2 bases and J by 2 bases, with 12 bases between. Germline CDR1 is SGHRS and CDR2 is YFSETQ. CDR3 size: 15 residues.

The chain couples TRBV27 to TRBJ2-7; TRBD1 is a possible D gene (5 bases). The CDR3 is 15 residues long. V gave up 6 bases and J gave up 6 bases, with 21 bases separating them. Germline CDR1 is MNHEY and CDR2 is SMNVEV (reference sequence). The CDR3 here is CASRAPGRVMGEQYF. The CDR3 DNA sequence: TGTGCCAGCAGGGCCCCGGGCAGGGTGATGGGCGAGCAGTACTTC.

This clonotype was counted a few times. This chain connects TRBV10-2 to TRBJ1-2; D uncertain. Germline V CDR1 and CDR2: WSHSY, SAAADI. CDR3 length: 12 residues. Trimming stripped 10 bases from V and 2 bases from J, with 11 bases between. The CDR3 is CATLTQNYGYTF. The CDR3 nucleotides are TGCGCCACCCTGACACAGAACTATGGCTACACCTTC.

This clonotype showed up just a few times. The CDR3 reads CASTQGLPTYNEQFF. The CDR3, as DNA: TGTGCCAGCACCCAAGGACTACCTACCTACAATGAGCAGTTCTTC. This chain joins TRBV27 and TRBJ2-1; D is possibly TRBD2 (6 bases). Trimming shortened V by 7 bases and J by 2 bases, and 15 bases separated the two germline ends. Per germline, CDR1 MNHEY and CDR2 SMNVEV (reference sequence). The CDR3 is 15 amino acids.

The rearrangement links TRBV19 to TRBJ2-3; D is uncertain. Trimming took 3 bases from V and 2 from J, leaving 6 bases between them. This CDR3 is built from 13 residues. The V gene's germline CDR1 is LNHDA and CDR2 SQIVND (reference sequence). CDR3 region: CASSIFITDTQYF. The CDR3 DNA sequence: TGTGCCAGTAGTATTTTTATCACAGATACGCAGTATTTT.

The chain has TRBV11-2 and TRBJ2-2; tentative D call: TRBD2 (6 bases). Germline CDR1 reads SGHAT; CDR2 reads FQNNGV. This CDR3 has 15 amino acids. Trimming pared 7 bases from V and 7 bases from J, leaving 19 bases between. For the CDR3, the DNA is TGTGCCAGCATGGTAACCGTCGGGGGTGGCGGGGAGCTGTTTTTT. Protein: CASMVTVGGGGELFF.